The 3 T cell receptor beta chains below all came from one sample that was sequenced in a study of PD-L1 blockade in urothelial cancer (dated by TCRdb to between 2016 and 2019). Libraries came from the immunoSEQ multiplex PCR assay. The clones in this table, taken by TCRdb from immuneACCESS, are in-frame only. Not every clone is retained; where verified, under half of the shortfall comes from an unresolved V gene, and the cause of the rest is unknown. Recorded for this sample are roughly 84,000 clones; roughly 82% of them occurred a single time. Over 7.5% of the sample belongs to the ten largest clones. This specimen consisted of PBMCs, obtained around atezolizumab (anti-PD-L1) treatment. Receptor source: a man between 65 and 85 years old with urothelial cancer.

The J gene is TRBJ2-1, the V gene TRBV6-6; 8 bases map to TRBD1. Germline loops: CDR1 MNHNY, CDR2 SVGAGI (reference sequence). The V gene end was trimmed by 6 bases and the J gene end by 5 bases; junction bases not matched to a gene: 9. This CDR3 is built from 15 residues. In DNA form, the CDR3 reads TGTGCCAGCAGCCGCCCGGGACAGGACCACAATGAGCAGTTCTTC. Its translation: CASSRPGQDHNEQFF.

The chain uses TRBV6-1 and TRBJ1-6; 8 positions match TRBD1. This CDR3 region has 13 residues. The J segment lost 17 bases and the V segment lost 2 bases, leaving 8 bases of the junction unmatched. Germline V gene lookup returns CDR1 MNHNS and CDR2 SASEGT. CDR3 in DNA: TGTGCCAGCAGTGAATCTTGGACAGGGTGGGTCCACTTT. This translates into CASSESWTGWVHF.

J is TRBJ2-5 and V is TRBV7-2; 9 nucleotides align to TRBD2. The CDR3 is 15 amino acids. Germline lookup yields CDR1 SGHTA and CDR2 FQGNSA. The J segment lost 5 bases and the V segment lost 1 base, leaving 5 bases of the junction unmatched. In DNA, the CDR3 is TGTGCCAGCAGCTTAGGCGGGAGGGCCCTGGAGACCCAGTACTTC. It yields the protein CASSLGGRALETQYF. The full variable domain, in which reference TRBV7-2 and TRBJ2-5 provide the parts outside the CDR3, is GAGVSQSPSNKVTEKGKDVELRCDPISGHTALYWYRQSLGQGLEFLIYFQGNSAPDKSGLPSDRFSAERTGGSVSTLTIQRTQQEDSAVYLCASSLGGRALETQYFGPGTRLLVL.